This T cell receptor beta chain was recovered during a study of beta chain features in type 1 diabetes. Notes on the study in general: Patients' naive, central memory and Treg TCRB repertoires seemed closer to one another than those of healthy donors. For type 1 diabetes patients, VDJ junctions showed fewer insertions and more deletions.

Comments on this clone: Its matching antigen is unknown.

As every portion of the isolated RNA was reverse transcribed, the sequencing read expressed TCRB transcripts. Millions of reads was the average for naive, central memory and regulatory T cell samples. Data came from immunoSEQ multiplex PCR; TCRdb stores just in-frame clones and leaves some out. Here the sample spans nearly 350,000 clones, 8% being singletons. This CDR3 has 16 residues. Trimming removed 3 bases from V and 0 bases from J; junction bases left unmatched: 8. Germline lookup yields CDR1 ENHRY and CDR2 SYGVKD. The sequencing sample was made of central memory CD4+ T cells from blood. The receptor's source is a woman in her late teens or twenties in good health. The chain employs TRBV10-3 and TRBJ2-7; 7 bases agree with TRBD1. The CDR3 loop is CAISDPANRGSYEQYF. The CDR3 DNA is TGTGCCATCAGTGACCCTGCAAACAGGGGCTCCTACGAGCAGTACTTC.